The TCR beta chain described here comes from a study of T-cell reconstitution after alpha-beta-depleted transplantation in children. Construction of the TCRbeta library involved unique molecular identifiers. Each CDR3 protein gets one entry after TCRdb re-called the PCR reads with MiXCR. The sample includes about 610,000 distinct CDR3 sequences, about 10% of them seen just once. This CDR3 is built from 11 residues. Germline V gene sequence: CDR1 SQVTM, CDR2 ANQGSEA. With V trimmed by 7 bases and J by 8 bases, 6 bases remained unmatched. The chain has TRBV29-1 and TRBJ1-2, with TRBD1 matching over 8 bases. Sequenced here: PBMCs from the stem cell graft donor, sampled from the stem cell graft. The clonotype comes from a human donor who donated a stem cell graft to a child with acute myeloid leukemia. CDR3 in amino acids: CSATQGGGYTF. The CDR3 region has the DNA TGCAGCGCCACACAGGGGGGGGGCTACACCTTC.